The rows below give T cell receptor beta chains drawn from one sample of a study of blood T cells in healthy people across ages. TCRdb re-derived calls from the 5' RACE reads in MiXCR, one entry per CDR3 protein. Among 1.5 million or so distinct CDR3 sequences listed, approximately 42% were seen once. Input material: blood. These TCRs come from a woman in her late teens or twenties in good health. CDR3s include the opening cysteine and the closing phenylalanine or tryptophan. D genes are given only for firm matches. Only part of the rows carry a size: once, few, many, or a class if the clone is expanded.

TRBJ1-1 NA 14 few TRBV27 TGTGCCAGCAGTTTATCATTCTGGAACACTGAAGCTTTCTTT CASSLSFWNTEAFF
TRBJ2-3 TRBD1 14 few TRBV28 TGTGCCAGCAGCGACCGACAGGGGACAGATACGCAGTATTTT CASSDRQGTDTQYF
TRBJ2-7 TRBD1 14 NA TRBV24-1 TGTGCCACCAGTGATCGACAGGGGAAGAACGAGCAGTACTTC CATSDRQGKNEQYF
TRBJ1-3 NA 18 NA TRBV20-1 TGCAGTGCTAGAGATGGCCGCGGGGGACGGTTCCCTGGAAACACCATATATTTT CSARDGRGGRFPGNTIYF
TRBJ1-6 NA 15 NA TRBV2 TGTGCCAGCAGGACCTACCGGGACCGTCTTTCACCCCTCCACTTT CASRTYRDRLSPLHF
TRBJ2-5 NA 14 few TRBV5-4 TGTGCCAGCAGCGAATTCGCGCTCCGAGAGACCCAGTACTTC CASSEFALRETQYF
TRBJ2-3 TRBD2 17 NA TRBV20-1 TGCAGCCTTCAGGTTAGCGGGGGGCCAGTACTGTCTGGTACGCAGTATTTT CSLQVSGGPVLSGTQYF
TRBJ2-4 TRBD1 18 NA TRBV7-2 TGTGCCAGCAGCTTAGGAGGGTTGGGACAGGTGGCCAAAAACATTCAGTACTTC CASSLGGLGQVAKNIQYF
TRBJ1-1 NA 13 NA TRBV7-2 TGTGCCAGCCAAGTAGCTGTAGGGACTGAAGCTTTCTTT CASQVAVGTEAFF
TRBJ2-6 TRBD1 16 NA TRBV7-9 TGTGCCAGCAGCTCGGACAGGGACTCTGGGGCCAACGTCCTGACTTTC CASSSDRDSGANVLTF
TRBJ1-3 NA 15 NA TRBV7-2 TGTGCCAGCAGCCTCTCACAGGGATACGGAAACACCATATATTTT CASSLSQGYGNTIYF
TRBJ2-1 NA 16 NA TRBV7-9 TGTGCCAGCAGTTCAACAGGGAAGAGCTCCTACAATGGGCAGTTCTTC CASSSTGKSSYNGQFF
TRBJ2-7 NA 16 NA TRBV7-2 TGTGCCAGCAGCTTAGCGGGAGGGGGGATCAGCTACGAGCAGTACTTC CASSLAGGGISYEQYF
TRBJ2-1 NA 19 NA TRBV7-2 TGTGCCAGCAGCTGGGACGGAGCCTTGGGCCGAAGCTCCTACAATGAGCAGTTCTTC CASSWDGALGRSSYNEQFF
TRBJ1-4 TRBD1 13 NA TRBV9 TGTGCCAGCAGGACAGGGCCGAATGAAAAACTGTTTTTT CASRTGPNEKLFF
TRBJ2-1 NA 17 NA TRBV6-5 TGTGCCAGCAGTTACCTTACCGGGACCGTGAGGGGCAATGAGCAGTTCTTC CASSYLTGTVRGNEQFF
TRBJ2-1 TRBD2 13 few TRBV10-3 TGTGCCATCACCCCGCGGGAGGCCAGTGAGCAGTTCTTC CAITPREASEQFF
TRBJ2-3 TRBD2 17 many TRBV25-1 TGTGCCAGCAGTGAGGTGGCTAGCGGGAGGAAAACAGATACGCAGTATTTT CASSEVASGRKTDTQYF
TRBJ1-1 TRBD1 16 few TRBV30 TGTGCCTGGATTCGAGCGGGACAGGGATCGAACACTGAAGCTTTCTTT CAWIRAGQGSNTEAFF
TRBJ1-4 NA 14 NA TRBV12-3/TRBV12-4 TGTGCCGGCAGCCAAGGACGGCGTAATGAAAAACTGTTTTTT CAGSQGRRNEKLFF
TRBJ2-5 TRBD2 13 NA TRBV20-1 TGCAGTGCTCCGGGACTAGGAGCTAGAGAGCAGTACTTC CSAPGLGAREQYF
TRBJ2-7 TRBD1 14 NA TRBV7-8 TGTGCCAGCAGCGCCTCAGGGGACAGCTACGAGCAGTACTTC CASSASGDSYEQYF
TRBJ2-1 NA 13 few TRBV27 TGTGCCAGCAGTTGGGTTAGACAGCATGAGCAGTTCTTC CASSWVRQHEQFF
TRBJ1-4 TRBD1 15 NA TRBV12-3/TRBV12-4 TGTGCCAGCAGGGACGACAGGGAGACTAATGAAAAACTGTTTTTT CASRDDRETNEKLFF
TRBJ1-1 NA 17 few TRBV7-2 TGTGCCAGCAGCTTAGAAGCTCAGGCCGTGAGGAGCACTGAAGCTTTCTTT CASSLEAQAVRSTEAFF
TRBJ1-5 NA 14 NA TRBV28 TGTGCCAGCAGCTCGAGACGCCCTCATCAGCCCCAGCATTTT CASSSRRPHQPQHF
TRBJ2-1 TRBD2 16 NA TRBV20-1 TGCAGTGCCAGGTTCGGGGCGGGGGGCTCCTACAATGAGCAGTTCTTC CSARFGAGGSYNEQFF
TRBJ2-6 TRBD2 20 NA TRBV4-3 TGCGCCAGCAGCCAAGATCACCGTAGCGGGGGTAGCTCTGGGGCCAACGTCCTGACTTTC CASSQDHRSGGSSGANVLTF
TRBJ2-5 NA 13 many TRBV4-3 TGCGCCAGCAGCCAAGATCGGGGGGAGACCCAGTACTTC CASSQDRGETQYF